This TCR beta chain was obtained from a study of T cell changes during pregnancy in multiple sclerosis. Libraries were prepared by immunoSEQ multiplex PCR; TCRdb keeps only in-frame clonotypes and omits some of them. Of almost 35,000 clones in the sample, roughly nine tenths are singletons; the top ten hold roughly 10%. The CDR3 contains 14 residues. Germline loops: CDR1 LGHNA, CDR2 YSLEER. Trimming removed 7 bases at V and 2 bases at J, with 14 bases between. The chain carries TRBV4-3 and TRBJ1-1, with D unresolved. The TCR was taken from a female donor with multiple sclerosis, enrolled in a pregnancy study. The sample consisted of CD8+ T cells from peripheral blood mononuclear cells, taken before pregnancy. The CDR3 DNA reads TGCGCCAGCACCCACCTGGGCATTAACACTGAAGCTTTCTTT. Amino acids: CASTHLGINTEAFF.